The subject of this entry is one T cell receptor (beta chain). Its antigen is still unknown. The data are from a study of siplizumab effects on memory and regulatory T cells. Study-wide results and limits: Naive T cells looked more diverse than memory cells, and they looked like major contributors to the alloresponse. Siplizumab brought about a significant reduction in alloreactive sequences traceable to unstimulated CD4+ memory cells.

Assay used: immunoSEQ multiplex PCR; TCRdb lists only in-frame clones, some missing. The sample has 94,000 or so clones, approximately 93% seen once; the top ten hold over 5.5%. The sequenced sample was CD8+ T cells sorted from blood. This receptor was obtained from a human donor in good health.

The CDR3 is CASGRGAYQPQHF. CDR3 nucleotide sequence: TGTGCCAGCGGTAGGGGCGCGTATCAGCCCCAGCATTTT. The V and J genes are TRBV27 and TRBJ1-5, with D possibly matching TRBD1 (5 bases). The germline gives CDR1 MNHEY, CDR2 SMNVEV (reference sequence). The V and J ends lost 8 bases and 5 bases respectively, with 13 bases between them. The CDR3 covers 13 residues.